This T cell receptor (beta chain) is from a study of neurological immune-mediated disorders. TCRdb passed the 5' RACE reads through MiXCR, listing each CDR3 protein once. The table shows about 16,000 distinct CDR3 sequences, with about 20% occurring only once. Trimming removed 6 bases from V and 4 bases from J, with 15 bases in between. This CDR3 has 14 residues. Per the germline V gene, CDR1 is MNHEY and CDR2 is SVGAGI. A total of 2 million PBMCs stored at -80 degrees C provided the unsorted libraries. This TCR came from a man aged 45-65 years in good health. Sequenced material: PBMCs. The chain couples TRBV6-5 to TRBJ1-1, with D perhaps matching TRBD1 (5 bases). The CDR3 DNA is TGTGCCAGCAGACCGGGACCCAGGACCACTGAAGCTTTCTTT. It yields the protein CASRPGPRTTEAFF.